This T cell receptor beta chain was found in a study of blood T cell repertoires in COVID-19. Data came from immunoSEQ multiplex PCR; TCRdb stores just in-frame clones and leaves some out. The sample carries some 700,000 clones, 80% to 90% recorded once. This clone was found once. The germline CDR1 and CDR2 sequences are LGHNA and YNFKEQ. J was trimmed by 5 bases and V by 4 bases; bases with no gene match: 7. The CDR3 length is 16 residues. This receptor was identified in a woman younger than 35 with acute or convalescent COVID-19. This chain connects TRBV4-2 to TRBJ1-6, with 8 nucleotides matching TRBD1. The sequencing input was peripheral blood. The CDR3 sequence: CASSRTGQGNNSPLHF. In DNA form, the CDR3 reads TGTGCCAGCAGCCGGACCGGACAGGGTAATAATTCACCCCTCCACTTT.